This T cell receptor (beta chain) was documented in a study of post-analysis software for immune sequencing data (dated by TCRdb to between 2014 and 2017). Turning to the overall study: Recorded disease courses included relapsing-remitting, secondary progressive and progressive-relapsing multiple sclerosis, with some patients lacking subtype annotation. A subset of samples was prepared in parallel using single-end sample barcoding, then pooled and co-amplified after Illumina adapter ligation. Patient repertoires were compared against 10 to 12 previously published healthy control repertoires from donors aged about 6 to 26 years.

To demonstrate the VDJtools post-analysis software, the study profiled TCR beta repertoires from the peripheral blood of about 13 young patients with multiple sclerosis. Multiple sclerosis patients were children and adolescents aged about 6 to 16 years. Library preparation used PCR. Sequencer: Illumina HiSeq 2500. To reduce PCR and sequencing biases, unique molecular identifiers were incorporated into the TCR beta cDNA libraries. Some 500,000 cDNA molecules were obtained for every 1 to 10 million input T cells, so each molecule roughly corresponded to one T cell. The patient libraries were prepared and sequenced using the same protocol as the earlier healthy control dataset. Within a given batch, samples were prepared together, multiplexed and sequenced on the same HiSeq lane. In the source study's methods: Raw barcoded reads were processed with MIGEC, discarding single-read molecular identifier groups before consensus assembly and CDR3 extraction. VDJtools was used for post-analysis of the clonotype tables, with diversity normalized by down-sampling every dataset to the smallest sample size. Repertoire overlap clustering matched CDR3 amino acid but not nucleotide sequences to correct batch-related cross-sample contamination. Starting from the raw public reads, TCRdb applied fastp trimming at Q25, assembled clones with MiXCR and retained in-frame beta chains. Rows are unified per CDR3 protein, each entry keeping the most common DNA and genes. For this entry, the V and J calls and clone size follow TCRdb and not the study's own pipeline. The sample table contains roughly 580,000 distinct CDR3 sequences; only one count was recorded for roughly 47% of them. The ten largest clones represent approximately 1.7% of the sample.

As for this clonotype: Its recognized antigen is unknown. No clone much larger than this one lies a single base away; base qualities are absent.

Findings and caveats that apply to the study as a whole: Significantly higher frequencies in patients than in controls were found for several TRBV segments, including TRBV5-6, TRBV5-1 and TRBV20-1. Multiple sclerosis patients had significantly lower normalized Chao1 diversity than controls, a result that suggests substantial peripheral T-cell clonal expansion. The control group was slightly older than the multiple sclerosis patient group. Strong co-clustering of samples prepared in the same batch was shown by direct clustering with F measure, prompting a batch-effect correction.

The CDR3 sequence holds 15 residues, the cysteine and phenylalanine included. Just the 45-base CDR3 DNA is kept, in frame starting at base 1. CDR1 is given as MGHRA and CDR2 as YSYEKL, both from the germline V gene. The germline V and J ends show losses of 2 bases and 6 bases respectively, and no gene match explains 10 bases of the junction. This TCR derives from a girl between 10 and 17 years old with multiple sclerosis. The V gene is TRBV4-1 and the J gene is TRBJ2-7, with TRBD2 matching 7 junction bases. The specimen sequenced was blood. The CDR3 sequence is CASSQKRDYPLEQYF. DNA sequence: TGCGCCAGCAGCCAAAAGCGGGACTACCCCCTCGAGCAGTACTTC.